These 30 T cell receptor beta chains share one sample of origin, sequenced in a study of post-analysis software for immune sequencing data. These receptors' antigens are unknown. Prepared TCR beta cDNA libraries contained unique molecular identifiers. TCRdb re-analysed the PCR reads in MiXCR, keeping a single row per CDR3 protein. The sample holds fewer than 900,000 distinct CDR3 sequences, roughly 46% seen once. Overall study results and limits: TRBV5-6, TRBV5-1 and TRBV20-1 belonged to a set of five TRBV segments that were more frequent in patients than controls.

The sequenced material came from blood. The receptors come from a girl aged 10-17 years with multiple sclerosis.

The rearrangement links TRBV27 to TRBJ2-7; tentatively, D is TRBD1 (5 bases). This CDR3 has 16 amino acids. Deletions cut 3 bases from V and 3 bases from J, with 18 bases between. CDR1 and CDR2 from the germline V gene are MNHEY and SMNVEV (reference sequence). This chain's CDR3 is CASSFRGYPDLYEQYF. The DNA of the CDR3 is TGTGCCAGCAGTTTTAGGGGATATCCGGATCTCTACGAGCAGTACTTC.

The chain is built from TRBV12-3 or TRBV12-4 and TRBJ1-2; unclear D gene. This CDR3 has 13 residues. Trimming stripped 5 bases from V and 8 bases from J, with 15 bases between. CDR3 bases: TGTGCCAGCAGTCTCACCAGATTAGGCGGCTACACCTTC. Encoded protein: CASSLTRLGGYTF.

The chain links TRBV28 to TRBJ2-1, with TRBD2 matching over 10 bases. The ends lost 5 bases at V and 8 bases at J; junction bases unmatched: 6. Germline V lookup: CDR1 MDHEN, CDR2 SYDVKM. The length of the CDR3 is 14 residues. The CDR3 is CASSLAGDRDEQFF. The DNA of the CDR3 is TGTGCCAGCAGTCTAGCGGGAGATCGGGATGAGCAGTTCTTC.

This chain links TRBV7-8 with TRBJ2-1; D is perhaps TRBD2 (7 bases). The CDR3 covers 14 residues. Germline assignment: CDR1 SGHVS and CDR2 FQNEAQ. Between the trimmed V and J ends, which lost 5 bases and 10 bases, there was a span of 18 bases. The CDR3 DNA is TGTGCCAGCAGCCTCAAGGGGGGAGGGGAGGAGCAGTTCTTC. Protein product: CASSLKGGGEEQFF.

This clonotype was picked up a small number of times. V gene TRBV18 combines with J gene TRBJ2-7; the D is unclear. This CDR3 is built from 13 residues. Germline values: CDR1 KGHSH, CDR2 LQKENI. Trimming pared 3 bases from V and 0 bases from J, leaving 6 bases between. Here the CDR3 DNA reads TGTGCCAGCTCACCGCCTCTCTCCTACGAGCAGTACTTC. It translates to CASSPPLSYEQYF.

This clonotype was detected only a few times. This chain uses TRBV2 with TRBJ2-5; perhaps TRBD2 as D (5 bases). The J call may be incorrect, as the DNA end agrees better with TRBJ2-7. The CDR3 covers 12 residues. From germline, CDR1 is SNHLY and CDR2 FYNNEI. CDR3 loop: CASSVSEDEQYF. CDR3 coding DNA: TGTGCCAGCAGTGTGTCGGAGGACGAGCAGTACTTC.

The rearrangement uses TRBV7-8 and TRBJ2-7, with D maybe TRBD2 (6 bases). The CDR3 spans 14 residues. V dropped 5 bases and J dropped 5 bases, with 16 bases sitting between them. From germline, CDR1 is SGHVS and CDR2 FQNEAQ. CDR3 sequence: CASSPVGGSHEQYF. In DNA, the CDR3 is TGTGCCAGCAGCCCAGTCGGGGGTTCCCACGAGCAGTACTTC.

The V and J genes are TRBV11-2 and TRBJ2-1, with D perhaps TRBD1 (5 bases). This CDR3 region has 15 residues. From germline, CDR1 is SGHAT and CDR2 FQNNGV. V was pared by 1 base and J by 8 bases, with 15 bases between. The CDR3 sequence is CASSLGGSTNHEQFF. The CDR3 DNA reads as TGTGCCAGCAGCTTAGGGGGCAGTACTAACCATGAGCAGTTCTTC. Complete variable domain (other parts from reference TRBV11-2 and TRBJ2-1): EAGVAQSPRYKIIEKRQSVAFWCNPISGHATLYWYQQILGQGPKLLIQFQNNGVVDDSQLPKDRFSAERLKGVDSTLKIQPAKLEDSAVYLCASSLGGSTNHEQFFGPGTRLTVL.

The gene calls are TRBV20-1 and TRBJ2-3; D call uncertain. V shed 1 base and J shed 1 base, with 9 bases lying between them. The CDR3 extends over 14 amino acids. Germline V gene lookup returns CDR1 DFQATT and CDR2 SNEGSKA (reference sequence). CDR3: CSARGLKGTDTQYF. DNA for the CDR3: TGCAGTGCTAGAGGTCTAAAGGGCACAGATACGCAGTATTTT.

V is TRBV4-3 and J is TRBJ2-1; 14 positions agree with TRBD2. Trimming took 4 bases from V and 9 from J; bases not matched to a gene: 5. The germline V gene has CDR1 LGHNA and CDR2 YSLEER. CDR3 length equals 15 residues. The DNA for the CDR3 is TGCGCCAGCAGCCGGGGACTAGCGGGAGATCTTGAGCAGTTCTTC. This encodes CASSRGLAGDLEQFF.

CDR3 amino acids: CAICPGDAAGREQYF. DNA of the CDR3: TGTGCCATCTGTCCCGGGGACGCCGCGGGCCGCGAGCAGTACTTC. V gene TRBV10-3 combines with J gene TRBJ2-4, with D tentatively TRBD1 or TRBD2 (5 bases each). Judging by the DNA end, TRBJ2-7 fits better; the J call may be wrong. This CDR3 is built from 15 residues. Germline V CDR1 and CDR2: ENHRY, SYGVKD.

The chain recombines TRBV7-3 with TRBJ1-2; perhaps TRBD1 as D (5 bases). The germline V gene has CDR1 SGHTA and CDR2 FQGTGA. The CDR3 runs to 15 residues. The V and J ends lost 0 bases and 7 bases respectively, with 15 bases between them. The chain's CDR3 is CASSLTGDAGLGYTF. Written as DNA, the CDR3 is TGTGCCAGCAGCTTAACCGGGGACGCAGGACTTGGCTACACCTTC.

This rearrangement joins TRBV27 to TRBJ2-1, with 11 bases fitting TRBD1. V lost 6 bases and J lost 8; bases outside the gene matches: 6. This CDR3 contains 14 residues. Germline V gene sequence: CDR1 MNHEY, CDR2 SMNVEV (reference sequence). CDR3 loop: CASRVDRGRDEQFF. DNA for the CDR3: TGTGCCAGCAGGGTGGACAGGGGGCGCGATGAGCAGTTCTTC.

The sample holds a few counts of this clonotype. This chain joins TRBV12-3 or TRBV12-4 and TRBJ1-1; a possible D gene is TRBD1 (5 bases). Trimming removed 3 bases at V and 4 bases at J, with 21 bases between. There are 17 residues in the CDR3. The CDR3 DNA is TGTGCCAGCAGTTTTAAGCTACCGGGACCCACTCCCACTGAAGCTTTCTTT. It encodes CASSFKLPGPTPTEAFF.

Only a few counts were recorded for this clonotype. The chain uses TRBV29-1 and TRBJ1-1; 9 nucleotides align to TRBD1. CDR1 is SQVTM and CDR2 is ANQGSEA in the germline V gene. The CDR3 loop spans 13 amino acids. The V and J ends lost 6 bases and 1 base, in that order; junction bases with no gene match: 3. The CDR3 here is CSVGQGANTEAFF. CDR3 bases: TGCAGCGTGGGACAGGGAGCGAACACTGAAGCTTTCTTT. Filled out from reference TRBV29-1 and TRBJ1-1, the complete variable domain reads SAVISQKPSRDICQRGTSLTIQCQVDSQVTMMFWYRQQPGQSLTLIATANQGSEATYESGFVIDKFPISRPNLTFSTLTVSNMSPEDSSIYLCSVGQGANTEAFFGQGTRLTVV.

This rearrangement joins TRBV7-9 to TRBJ2-1, with 12 bases identical to TRBD2. Germline values: CDR1 SEHNR, CDR2 FQNEAQ (reference sequence). There are 17 residues in the CDR3. The ends lost 5 bases at V and 6 bases at J; junction bases unmatched: 11. The CDR3 sequence is CASSPGGLAGGINEQFF. CDR3 in DNA: TGTGCCAGCAGCCCCGGGGGGCTAGCGGGGGGGATCAATGAGCAGTTCTTC.

CDR3 loop: CASRWTGGISGANVLTF. The CDR3 DNA follows: TGTGCCAGCAGATGGACAGGGGGCATTTCTGGGGCCAACGTCCTGACTTTC. This rearrangement joins TRBV12-3 or TRBV12-4 to TRBJ2-6; TRBD1 agrees at 11 bases. V shed 6 bases, J shed 1 base, and the junction held 5 bases outside the gene matches. This CDR3 comprises 17 residues.

The V and J genes are TRBV27 and TRBJ2-3; 8 bases line up with TRBD2. Trimming took 2 bases from V and 1 from J; bases not matched to a gene: 8. Germline lookup yields CDR1 MNHEY and CDR2 SMNVEV (reference sequence). There are 17 residues in the CDR3. The CDR3: CASSLLGGREGTDTQYF. In nucleotides, the CDR3 is TGTGCCAGCAGTTTACTAGGGGGGCGGGAGGGCACAGATACGCAGTATTTT.

The chain carries TRBV10-3 and TRBJ2-1; no reliable D call. This CDR3 region has 12 residues. CDR1 and CDR2 from the germline V gene are ENHRY and SYGVKD. The V and J ends lost 6 bases and 8 bases respectively, with 11 bases between them. The CDR3 DNA sequence: TGTGCCATCAGCTCAACTCTGGATGAGCAGTTCTTC. Amino acids: CAISSTLDEQFF.

J is TRBJ1-5 and V is TRBV27; D gene unclear. The CDR3 extends over 12 amino acids. From germline, CDR1 is MNHEY and CDR2 SMNVEV (reference sequence). V lost 6 bases and J 6 bases, leaving 9 bases between the germline ends. CDR3 in amino acids: CASRGKGQPQHF. The CDR3 DNA follows: TGTGCCAGCAGGGGCAAGGGTCAGCCCCAGCATTTT.

There are a few counts of this clonotype. The chain links TRBV28 to TRBJ2-5; perhaps D is TRBD1 or TRBD2 (5 bases each). This CDR3 region has 13 residues. Trimming stripped 8 bases from V and 7 bases from J, with 17 bases between. CDR1 is MDHEN and CDR2 is SYDVKM in the germline V gene. The CDR3 region is CASRVVGPGTQYF. The CDR3 DNA follows: TGTGCCAGCCGAGTTGTGGGACCGGGGACCCAGTACTTC.

In DNA, the CDR3 is TGTGCCAGCAGCCAGGCCAACACCAATTCACCCCTCCACTTT. It yields the protein CASSQANTNSPLHF. The chain employs TRBV14 and TRBJ1-6; D is uncertain. CDR1 and CDR2 from the germline V gene are SGHDN and FVKESK. The CDR3 is made up of 14 amino acids. Deletions cut 3 bases from V and 7 bases from J, with 10 bases between. Full variable domain (rest looked up from reference TRBV14 and TRBJ1-6): EAGVTQFPSHSVIEKGQTVTLRCDPISGHDNLYWYRRVMGKEIKFLLHFVKESKQDESGMPNNRFLAERTGGTYSTLKVQPAELEDSGVYFCASSQANTNSPLHFGNGTRLTVT.

The chain carries TRBV25-1 and TRBJ2-6, with D hard to call. This CDR3 is 16 amino acids long. Germline V lookup: CDR1 MGHDK, CDR2 SYGVNS. With 2 bases removed from V and 0 bases from J, the gap between germline ends came to 8 bases. Here the CDR3 DNA reads TGTGCCAGCAGTGAACCTACAGACTCTGGGGCCAACGTCCTGACTTTC. It encodes CASSEPTDSGANVLTF.

The V and J genes are TRBV18 and TRBJ2-5; the D is unclear. Deletions cut 4 bases from V and 0 bases from J, with 9 bases between. The CDR3 covers 14 residues. Germline V gives CDR1 KGHSH, CDR2 LQKENI. As DNA, the CDR3 is TGTGCCAGCTCACGAAGACGCGACCAAGAGACCCAGTACTTC. Translating gives CASSRRRDQETQYF.

The rearrangement uses TRBV20-1 and TRBJ2-5, with 10 nucleotides matching TRBD1. Unmatched junction bases numbered 9, after V lost 1 base and J lost 4 bases. The CDR3 is 16 residues long. Germline CDR1 reads DFQATT; CDR2 reads SNEGSKA (reference sequence). The CDR3, as DNA: TGCAGTGCTAGAGGCACTAACCGGGACAGGGGAGAGACCCAGTACTTC. Translating gives CSARGTNRDRGETQYF.

The CDR3 DNA follows: TGTGCCCGAACTAGCGGGAGGGCCATGGGTGAGCAGTTCTTC. It yields the protein CARTSGRAMGEQFF. The genes are TRBV30 and TRBJ2-1; TRBD2 agrees at 13 bases. In germline, CDR1 is GTSNPN, CDR2 SVGIG (reference sequence). The CDR3 has 14 residues. Trimming took 8 bases from V and 9 from J; bases not matched to a gene: 10. The full variable domain, rest sourced from reference TRBV30 and TRBJ2-1, is SQTIHQWPATLVQPVGSPLSLECTVEGTSNPNLYWYRQAAGRGLQLLFYSVGIGQISSEVPQNLSASRPQDRQFILSSKKLLLSDSGFYLCARTSGRAMGEQFFGPGTRLTVL.

This clonotype was observed a few times. The V call is TRBV7-9, the J call TRBJ2-6; 8 bases map to TRBD1. The germline CDR1 and CDR2 sequences are SEHNR and FQNEAQ (reference sequence). V lost 1 base to trimming and J lost 3 bases; unmatched junction nucleotides: 2. This CDR3 spans 16 amino acids. The CDR3 nucleotides are TGTGCCAGCAGCTTAGGGACAGGGCTTGGGGCCAACGTCCTGACTTTC. This gives the protein CASSLGTGLGANVLTF. The full variable domain, completed using reference TRBV7-9 and TRBJ2-6, is DTGVSQNPRHKITKRGQNVTFRCDPISEHNRLYWYRQTLGQGPEFLTYFQNEAQLEKSRLLSDRFSAERPKGSFSTLEIQRTEQGDSAMYLCASSLGTGLGANVLTFGAGSRLTVL.

This clonotype occurred a few times. V gene TRBV11-3 combines with J gene TRBJ2-3; D possibly corresponds to TRBD2 (5 bases). The germline V gene encodes CDR1 SGHNT and CDR2 YENEEA. CDR3 length equals 15 residues. Trimming removed 5 bases at V and 5 bases at J, with 17 bases between. The CDR3 reads CASSPSPNREDTQYF. The CDR3 DNA is TGTGCCAGCAGCCCATCCCCCAACCGGGAAGATACGCAGTATTTT.

The chain links TRBV7-6 to TRBJ2-5; D gene uncertain. CDR3 length equals 12 residues. Trimming cost V 3 bases and J 4 bases, with 6 bases left between them. Germline V gene data show CDR1 as SGHVS and CDR2 as FNYEAQ. CDR3 sequence: CASSFYRETQYF. The CDR3 DNA follows: TGTGCCAGCAGCTTTTACAGAGAGACCCAGTACTTC.

The rearrangement uses TRBV15 and TRBJ2-4; TRBD1 matches 7 bases. TRBJ2-7 explains the end of the DNA better; the J call may be wrong. The CDR3 is made up of 15 amino acids. Germline CDR1 reads LNHNV; CDR2 reads YYDKDF (reference sequence). The DNA for the CDR3 is TGTGCCACCAGCGGTTGGGGACAGTATACCTACGAGCAGTACTTC. It is translated as CATSGWGQYTYEQYF.